This TCR beta chain was observed in a study of T cells in Graves' hyperthyroidism and ophthalmopathy. In this sample, this clonotype turned up many times. Its antigen remains unidentified. General study results and limits: Expanded thyroid clonotypes (above 0.001) were mostly also found in blood. Separating ophthalmopathy from stable hyperthyroidism was achieved by a 13 V-J model.

Amplification targeted TCR beta CDR3 regions from RNA transcripts. TCR CDR3 underwent first-round RT-PCR with the HTBI primer set. TCRdb passed the multiplex PCR reads through MiXCR, listing each CDR3 protein once. This table has about half a million distinct CDR3 sequences, roughly 20% appearing once. V lost 2 bases and J lost 6; bases outside the gene matches: 3. CDR1 is MDHEN and CDR2 is SYDVKM in the germline V gene. The CDR3 spans 13 residues. This TCR came from a man between 18 and 29 years old with Graves' hyperthyroidism. Sequencing was done on a sample of blood. The chain combines TRBV28 with TRBJ1-1; 7 nucleotides agree with TRBD1. CDR3 sequence: CASSLQGEAEAFF. The CDR3 bases are TGTGCCAGCAGTTTACAGGGGGAAGCTGAAGCTTTCTTT.